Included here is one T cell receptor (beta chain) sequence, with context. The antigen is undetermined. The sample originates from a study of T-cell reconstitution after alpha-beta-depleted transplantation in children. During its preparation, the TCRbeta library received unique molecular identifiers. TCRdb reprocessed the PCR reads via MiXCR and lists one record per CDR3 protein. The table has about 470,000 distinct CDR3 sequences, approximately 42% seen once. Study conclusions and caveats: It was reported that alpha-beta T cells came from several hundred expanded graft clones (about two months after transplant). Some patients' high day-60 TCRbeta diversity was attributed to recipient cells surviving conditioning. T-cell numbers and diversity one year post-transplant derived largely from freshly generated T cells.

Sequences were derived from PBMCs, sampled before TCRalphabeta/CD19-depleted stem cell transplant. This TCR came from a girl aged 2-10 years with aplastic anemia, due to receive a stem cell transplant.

The CDR3 DNA sequence: TGCAGTGCTGACAGGGGGGGGTACCAAGAGACCCAGTACTTC. This codes for CSADRGGYQETQYF. The chain has TRBV20-1 and TRBJ2-5, with 9 positions matching TRBD1. This CDR3 has 14 amino acids. Germline V lookup: CDR1 DFQATT, CDR2 SNEGSKA (reference sequence). Losses at the gene ends were 5 bases for V and 0 bases for J; bases not matched to a gene: 4.